This T cell receptor (beta chain) was profiled in a study of identical twins. One entry per CDR3 protein, called by TCRdb with MiXCR from the 5' RACE reads. The sample consists of 420,000 or so distinct CDR3 sequences, roughly 20% of them appearing once. Trimming took off 4 bases at V and 2 bases at J, with 12 bases between the two ends. The CDR3 sequence is 15 residues long. Germline-derived CDR1 and CDR2 are SGDLS and YYNGEE. The sequence was collected from a middle-aged man in good health. The specimen was naive T cells sorted from blood. The gene calls are TRBV9 and TRBJ1-4, with no clear D. For the CDR3, the DNA is TGTGCCAGCAGCCCCTTTTTGGGGACTAATGAAAAACTGTTTTTT. Translating it yields CASSPFLGTNEKLFF.